This T cell receptor beta chain appears in the sequencing data of a study of T cells after posttransplantation cyclophosphamide. This clone was counted many times. Its antigen is not known. Libraries were prepared by immunoSEQ multiplex PCR; TCRdb keeps only in-frame clonotypes and omits some of them. Captured here are under 40,000 clones, none seen once; the top ten comprise 6% to 8.5%. Trimming took off 5 bases at V and 7 bases at J, with 14 bases between the two ends. The CDR3 length is 13 residues. CDR1 is SEHNR, CDR2 FQNEAQ, per germline (reference sequence). Whole-study findings and limits: Skin or GI-infiltrating T cells shared few TRB sequences with blood. TRB clonality was highly associated with recipient CMV seropositivity and reactivation.

The TCR comes from a woman aged 50 to 65 in good health and a related stem cell transplant donor. The J gene is TRBJ1-2, the V gene TRBV7-9; D unclear. The specimen sequenced was PBMCs. The CDR3 nucleotides read TGTGCCAGCAGCCCCTACCAAGAGTTTGGCTACACCTTC. Its protein product is CASSPYQEFGYTF. Based on the CDR3 plus reference TRBV7-9 and TRBJ1-2, the full variable domain is DTGVSQNPRHKITKRGQNVTFRCDPISEHNRLYWYRQTLGQGPEFLTYFQNEAQLEKSRLLSDRFSAERPKGSFSTLEIQRTEQGDSAMYLCASSPYQEFGYTFGSGTRLTVV.